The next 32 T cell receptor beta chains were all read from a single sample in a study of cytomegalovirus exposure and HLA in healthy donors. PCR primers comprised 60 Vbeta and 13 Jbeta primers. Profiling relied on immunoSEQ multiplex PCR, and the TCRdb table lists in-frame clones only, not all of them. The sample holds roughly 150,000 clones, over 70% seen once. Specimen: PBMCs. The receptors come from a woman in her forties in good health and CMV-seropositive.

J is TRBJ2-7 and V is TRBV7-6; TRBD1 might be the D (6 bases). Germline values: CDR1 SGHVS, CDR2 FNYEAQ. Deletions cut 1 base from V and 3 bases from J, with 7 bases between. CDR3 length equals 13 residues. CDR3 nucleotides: TGTGCCAGCAGCTTAGGGGACATCTACGAGCAGTACTTC. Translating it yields CASSLGDIYEQYF.

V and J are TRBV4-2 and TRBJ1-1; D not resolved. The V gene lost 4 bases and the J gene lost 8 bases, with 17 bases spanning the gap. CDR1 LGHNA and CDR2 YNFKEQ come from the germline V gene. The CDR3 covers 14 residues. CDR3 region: CASSRTWAATEAFF. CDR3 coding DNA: TGTGCCAGCAGCCGAACCTGGGCCGCAACCGAAGCTTTCTTT.

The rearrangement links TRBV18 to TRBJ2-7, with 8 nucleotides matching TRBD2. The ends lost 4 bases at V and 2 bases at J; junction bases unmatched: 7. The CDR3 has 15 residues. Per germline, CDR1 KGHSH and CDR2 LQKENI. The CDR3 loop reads CASSHSGGSPYEQYF. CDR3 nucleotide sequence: TGTGCCAGCTCACACAGCGGGGGCTCCCCCTACGAGCAGTACTTC.

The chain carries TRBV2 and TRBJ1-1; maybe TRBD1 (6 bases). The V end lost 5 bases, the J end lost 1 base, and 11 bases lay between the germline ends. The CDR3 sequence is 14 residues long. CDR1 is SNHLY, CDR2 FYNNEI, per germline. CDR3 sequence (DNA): TGTGCCAGCAGTCCACAGGGTGGGAACACTGAAGCTTTCTTT. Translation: CASSPQGGNTEAFF.

DNA of the CDR3: TGTGCCAGCAGTATCCGGAACAGGGGGCATTTCAATTCACCCCTCCACTTT. Its translation is CASSIRNRGHFNSPLHF. The chain carries TRBV27 and TRBJ1-6, with TRBD1 matching 9 bases. The CDR3 is 17 amino acids. Germline values: CDR1 MNHEY, CDR2 SMNVEV (reference sequence). The trim removed 5 bases at V and 7 bases at J, leaving 12 bases unmatched.

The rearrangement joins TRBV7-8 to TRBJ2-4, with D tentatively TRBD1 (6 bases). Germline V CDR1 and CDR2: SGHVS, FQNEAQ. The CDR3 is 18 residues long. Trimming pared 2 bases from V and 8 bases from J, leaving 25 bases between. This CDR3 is CASSLKSAGARVSDIQYF. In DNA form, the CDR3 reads TGTGCCAGCAGCTTAAAGTCAGCAGGGGCCCGTGTGTCCGACATTCAGTACTTC.

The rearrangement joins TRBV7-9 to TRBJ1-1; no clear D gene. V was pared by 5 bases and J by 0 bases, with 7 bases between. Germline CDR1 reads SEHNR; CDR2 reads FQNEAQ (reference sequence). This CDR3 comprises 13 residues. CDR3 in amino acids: CASSITVNTEAFF. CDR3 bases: TGTGCCAGCAGCATAACAGTGAACACTGAAGCTTTCTTT. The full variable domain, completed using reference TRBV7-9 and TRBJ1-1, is DTGVSQNPRHKITKRGQNVTFRCDPISEHNRLYWYRQTLGQGPEFLTYFQNEAQLEKSRLLSDRFSAERPKGSFSTLEIQRTEQGDSAMYLCASSITVNTEAFFGQGTRLTVV.

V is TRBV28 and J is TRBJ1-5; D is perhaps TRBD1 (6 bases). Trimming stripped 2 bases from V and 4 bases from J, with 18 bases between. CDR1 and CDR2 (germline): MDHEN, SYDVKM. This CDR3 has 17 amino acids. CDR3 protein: CASSLAQRTALNQPQHF. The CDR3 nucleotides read TGTGCCAGCAGTTTAGCTCAGAGGACAGCCCTGAATCAGCCCCAGCATTTT.

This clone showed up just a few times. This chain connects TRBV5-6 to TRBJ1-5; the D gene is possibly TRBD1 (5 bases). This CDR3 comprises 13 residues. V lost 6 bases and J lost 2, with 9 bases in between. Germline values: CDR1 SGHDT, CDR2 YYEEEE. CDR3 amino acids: CASNRGGNQPQHF. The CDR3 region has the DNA TGTGCCAGCAACCGGGGGGGCAATCAGCCCCAGCATTTT.

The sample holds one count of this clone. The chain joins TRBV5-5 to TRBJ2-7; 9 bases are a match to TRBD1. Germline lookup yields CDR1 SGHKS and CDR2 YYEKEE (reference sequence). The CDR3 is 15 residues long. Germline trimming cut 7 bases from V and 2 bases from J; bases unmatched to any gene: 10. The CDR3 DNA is TGTGCCAGCTGGGGGGGACAGGGTGACCCCTACGAGCAGTACTTC. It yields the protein CASWGGQGDPYEQYF.

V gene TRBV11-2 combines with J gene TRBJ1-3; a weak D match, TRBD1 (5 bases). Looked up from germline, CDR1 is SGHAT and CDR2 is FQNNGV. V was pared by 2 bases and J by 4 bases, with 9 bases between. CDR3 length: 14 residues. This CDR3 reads CASSLPDRGNTIYF. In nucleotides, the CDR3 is TGTGCCAGCAGCTTACCAGACAGAGGAAACACCATATATTTT.

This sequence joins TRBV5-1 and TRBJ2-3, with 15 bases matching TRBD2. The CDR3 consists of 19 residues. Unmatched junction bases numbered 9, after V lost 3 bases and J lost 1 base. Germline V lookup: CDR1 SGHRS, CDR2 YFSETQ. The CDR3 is CASSSGLAGGPGGTDTQYF. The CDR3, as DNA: TGCGCCAGCAGCTCGGGACTAGCGGGGGGCCCTGGGGGCACAGATACGCAGTATTTT.

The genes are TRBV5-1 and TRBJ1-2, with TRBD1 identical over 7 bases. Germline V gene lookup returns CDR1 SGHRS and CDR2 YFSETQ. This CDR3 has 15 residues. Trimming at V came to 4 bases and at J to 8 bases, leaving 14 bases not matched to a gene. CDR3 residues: CASSPGTVNVVGYTF. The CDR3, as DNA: TGCGCCAGCAGCCCCGGGACAGTGAATGTGGTCGGCTACACCTTC.

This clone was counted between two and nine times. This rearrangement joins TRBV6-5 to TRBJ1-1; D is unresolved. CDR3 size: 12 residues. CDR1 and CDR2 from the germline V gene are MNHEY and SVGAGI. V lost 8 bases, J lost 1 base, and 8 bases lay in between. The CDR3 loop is CASGRPNTEAFF. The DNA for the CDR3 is TGTGCCAGCGGGAGGCCGAACACTGAAGCTTTCTTT.

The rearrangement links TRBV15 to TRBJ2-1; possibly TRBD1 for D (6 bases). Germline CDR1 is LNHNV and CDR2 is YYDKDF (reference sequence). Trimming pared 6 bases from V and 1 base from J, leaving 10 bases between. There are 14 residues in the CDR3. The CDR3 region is CATRAGVSYNEQFF. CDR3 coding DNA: TGTGCCACCAGGGCAGGGGTTTCCTACAATGAGCAGTTCTTC.

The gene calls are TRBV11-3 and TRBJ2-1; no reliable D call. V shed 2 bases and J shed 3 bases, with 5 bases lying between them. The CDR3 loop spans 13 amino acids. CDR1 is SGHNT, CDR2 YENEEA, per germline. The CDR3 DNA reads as TGTGCCAGCAGCTTACCCGGCTACAATGAGCAGTTCTTC. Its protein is CASSLPGYNEQFF.

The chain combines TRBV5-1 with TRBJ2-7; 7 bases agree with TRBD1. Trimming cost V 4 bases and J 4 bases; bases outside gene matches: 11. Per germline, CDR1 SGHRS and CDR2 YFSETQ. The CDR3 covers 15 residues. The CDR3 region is CASSHNRGLNYEQYF. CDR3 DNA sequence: TGCGCCAGCAGCCATAACAGGGGTCTGAATTACGAGCAGTACTTC.

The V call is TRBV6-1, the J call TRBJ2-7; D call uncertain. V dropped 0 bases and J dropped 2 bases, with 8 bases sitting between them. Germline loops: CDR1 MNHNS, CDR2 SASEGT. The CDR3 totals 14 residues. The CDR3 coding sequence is TGTGCCAGCAGTGAAGCCCACTTAACCTACGAGCAGTACTTC. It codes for CASSEAHLTYEQYF.

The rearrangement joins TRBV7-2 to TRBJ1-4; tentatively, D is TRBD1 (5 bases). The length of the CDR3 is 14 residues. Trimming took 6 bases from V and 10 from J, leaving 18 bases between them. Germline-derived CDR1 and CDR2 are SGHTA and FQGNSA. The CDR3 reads CASRDVRGEGKLFF. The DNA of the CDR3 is TGTGCCAGCAGAGATGTGCGGGGGGAGGGAAAACTGTTTTTT.

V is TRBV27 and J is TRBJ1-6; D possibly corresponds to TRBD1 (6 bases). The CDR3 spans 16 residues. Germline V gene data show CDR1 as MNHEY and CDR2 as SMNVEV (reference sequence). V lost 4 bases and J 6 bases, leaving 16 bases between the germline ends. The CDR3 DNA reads TGTGCCAGCAGTTCAACGGGAGGGGGTCCTAATTCACCCCTCCACTTT. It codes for CASSSTGGGPNSPLHF.

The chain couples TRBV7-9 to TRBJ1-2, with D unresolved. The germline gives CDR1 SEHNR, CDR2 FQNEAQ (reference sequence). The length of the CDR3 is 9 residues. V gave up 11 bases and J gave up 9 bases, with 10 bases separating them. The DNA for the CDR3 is TGTGCCTCCTCGGGAAGCTACACCTTC. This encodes CASSGSYTF. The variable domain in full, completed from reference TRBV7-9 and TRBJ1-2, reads DTGVSQNPRHKITKRGQNVTFRCDPISEHNRLYWYRQTLGQGPEFLTYFQNEAQLEKSRLLSDRFSAERPKGSFSTLEIQRTEQGDSAMYLCASSGSYTFGSGTRLTVV.

CDR3 region: CSVGPEGIGEQYF. In DNA, the CDR3 is TGCAGCGTTGGACCGGAGGGGATTGGGGAGCAGTACTTC. V is TRBV29-1 and J is TRBJ2-7; the D gene is possibly TRBD2 (6 bases). The germline V and J ends were trimmed by 4 bases and 7 bases, with 17 bases remaining between them. The CDR3 has 13 amino acids. Germline V gives CDR1 SQVTM, CDR2 ANQGSEA.

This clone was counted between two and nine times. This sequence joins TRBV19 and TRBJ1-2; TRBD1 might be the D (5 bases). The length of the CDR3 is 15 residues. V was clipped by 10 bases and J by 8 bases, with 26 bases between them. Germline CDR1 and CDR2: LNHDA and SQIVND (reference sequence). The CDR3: CATTGEEFGTRGYTF. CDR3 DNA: TGTGCCACCACGGGGGAGGAATTTGGAACCAGGGGCTACACCTTC.

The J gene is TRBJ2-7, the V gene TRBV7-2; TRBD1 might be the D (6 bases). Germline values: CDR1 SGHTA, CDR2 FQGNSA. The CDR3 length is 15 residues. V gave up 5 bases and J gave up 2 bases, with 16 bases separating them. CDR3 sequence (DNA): TGTGCCAGCAGCGCCCGCCGGGACAACACCTACGAGCAGTACTTC. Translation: CASSARRDNTYEQYF. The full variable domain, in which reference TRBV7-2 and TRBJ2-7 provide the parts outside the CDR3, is GAGVSQSPSNKVTEKGKDVELRCDPISGHTALYWYRQSLGQGLEFLIYFQGNSAPDKSGLPSDRFSAERTGGSVSTLTIQRTQQEDSAVYLCASSARRDNTYEQYFGPGTRLTVT.

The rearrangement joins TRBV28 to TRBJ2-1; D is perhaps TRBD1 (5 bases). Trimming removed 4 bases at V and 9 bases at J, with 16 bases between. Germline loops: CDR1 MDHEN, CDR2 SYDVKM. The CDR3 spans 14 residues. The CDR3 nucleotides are TGTGCCAGCAGTTCCCACAGGTCTTCGGTTGAGCAGTTCTTC. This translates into CASSSHRSSVEQFF.

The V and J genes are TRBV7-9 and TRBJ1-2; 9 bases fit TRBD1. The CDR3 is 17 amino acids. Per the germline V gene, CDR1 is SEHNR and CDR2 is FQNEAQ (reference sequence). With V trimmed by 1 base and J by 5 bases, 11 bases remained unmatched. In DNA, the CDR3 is TGTGCCAGCAGCTTAGTGGGACAGGGAGCGGTAGTATATGGCTACACCTTC. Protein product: CASSLVGQGAVVYGYTF.

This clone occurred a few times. For the CDR3, the DNA is TGCGCCAGCAGCCAGCCTAGCGGGGGGGCCCTAAAAGAGACCCAGTACTTC. It encodes CASSQPSGGALKETQYF. The chain uses TRBV4-1 and TRBJ2-5, with 12 bases matching TRBD2. Trimming at V came to 3 bases and at J to 3 bases, leaving 8 bases not matched to a gene. The CDR3 runs 17 residues. Germline V lookup: CDR1 MGHRA, CDR2 YSYEKL.

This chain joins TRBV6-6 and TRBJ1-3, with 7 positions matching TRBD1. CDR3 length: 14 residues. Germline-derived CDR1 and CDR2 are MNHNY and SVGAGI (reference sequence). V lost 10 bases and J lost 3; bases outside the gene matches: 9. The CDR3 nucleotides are TGTGCCAAACAGGGGCATGGGGGTGGAAACACCATATATTTT. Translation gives CAKQGHGGGNTIYF.

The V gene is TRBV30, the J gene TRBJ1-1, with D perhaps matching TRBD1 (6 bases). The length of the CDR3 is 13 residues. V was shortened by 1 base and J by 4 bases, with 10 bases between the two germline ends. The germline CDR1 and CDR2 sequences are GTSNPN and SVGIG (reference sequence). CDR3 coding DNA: TGTGCCTGGAGTGCTATCAGGGGCACTGAAGCTTTCTTT. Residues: CAWSAIRGTEAFF.

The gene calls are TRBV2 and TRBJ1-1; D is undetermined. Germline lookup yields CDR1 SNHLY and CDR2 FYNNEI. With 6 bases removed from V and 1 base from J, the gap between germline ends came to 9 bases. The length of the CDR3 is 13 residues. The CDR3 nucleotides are TGTGCCAGCAGAAGTCAACAGAACACTGAAGCTTTCTTT. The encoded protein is CASRSQQNTEAFF.

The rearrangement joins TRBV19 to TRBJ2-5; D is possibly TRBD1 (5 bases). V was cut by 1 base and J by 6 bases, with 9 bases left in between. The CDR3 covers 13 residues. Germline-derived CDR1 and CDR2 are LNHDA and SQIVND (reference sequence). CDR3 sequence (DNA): TGTGCCAGTAGTATAGCAGGGATGCAGACCCAGTACTTC. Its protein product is CASSIAGMQTQYF.

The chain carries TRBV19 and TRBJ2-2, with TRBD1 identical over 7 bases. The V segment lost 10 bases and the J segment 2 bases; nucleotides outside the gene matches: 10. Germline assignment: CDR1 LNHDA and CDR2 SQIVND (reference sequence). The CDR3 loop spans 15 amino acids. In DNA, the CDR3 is TGTGCCACCGCAACACAGGGGTCCAACACCGGGGAGCTGTTTTTT. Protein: CATATQGSNTGELFF.